These 8 T cell receptor beta chains originate from one sample sequenced in a study of T cell repertoires in ileal Crohn's disease. Method: immunoSEQ multiplex PCR; TCRdb's copy keeps in-frame clones and lacks some. The table lists roughly 14,000 clones, approximately 78% of them singletons. Material for sequencing was ileal tissue. These receptors were taken from an adult with Crohn's disease.

This clone has only one observation. The chain combines TRBV6-1 with TRBJ2-3; 8 positions match TRBD1. The CDR3 sequence is 13 residues long. Germline CDR1 reads MNHNS; CDR2 reads SASEGT. V trimming: 4 bases; J trimming: 8 bases; junction bases outside the gene matches: 5. The CDR3 coding sequence is TGTGCCAGCAGTGGGACAGGGTCCGCTACGCAGTATTTT. Residues: CASSGTGSATQYF.

The CDR3 sequence is CASLPGDVPGELFF. CDR3 nucleotides: TGCGCCAGCTTACCGGGAGACGTCCCCGGGGAGCTGTTTTTT. This sequence joins TRBV5-1 and TRBJ2-2; TRBD2 is a possible D gene (6 bases). This CDR3 spans 14 amino acids. Trimming took 7 bases from V and 6 from J, leaving 16 bases between them. Germline CDR1 is SGHRS and CDR2 is YFSETQ.

The chain uses TRBV5-1 and TRBJ1-1; 7 nucleotides align to TRBD1. CDR3 length: 13 amino acids. Per germline, CDR1 SGHRS and CDR2 YFSETQ. V trimming: 0 bases; J trimming: 4 bases; junction bases outside the gene matches: 0. The CDR3 nucleotides are TGCGCCAGCAGCTTGGACAGGGGCACTGAAGCTTTCTTT. Amino acids: CASSLDRGTEAFF.

In its sample, this clone was seen a few times. This chain uses TRBV7-2 with TRBJ1-2; 7 bases align to TRBD1. Germline trimming cut 6 bases from V and 3 bases from J; bases unmatched to any gene: 10. Germline CDR1 is SGHTA and CDR2 is FQGNSA. The CDR3 is 15 amino acids. Here the CDR3 DNA reads TGTGCCAGCAGGGAAAACAGGGGCACCTACTATGGCTACACCTTC. It codes for CASRENRGTYYGYTF.

In its sample, this clone was seen a few times. The chain employs TRBV28 and TRBJ1-2; 8 bases map to TRBD1. Germline V gene data show CDR1 as MDHEN and CDR2 as SYDVKM. J lost 8 bases, V lost 2 bases, and 16 bases had no gene match. The length of the CDR3 is 17 residues. The CDR3 coding sequence is TGTGCCAGCAGTTTACAAGTCTGGCAGGGGGCCAGGAACGGCTACACCTTC. It is translated as CASSLQVWQGARNGYTF.

The chain couples TRBV6-6 to TRBJ1-2, with D maybe TRBD1 (6 bases). This CDR3 comprises 14 residues. Germline CDR1 reads MNHNY; CDR2 reads SVGAGI (reference sequence). Trimming shortened V by 7 bases and J by 4 bases, and 16 bases separated the two germline ends. CDR3 sequence: CASNLNRASYGYTF. As DNA, the CDR3 is TGTGCCAGCAACTTAAACAGGGCCTCCTATGGCTACACCTTC.

The V gene is TRBV5-1, the J gene TRBJ1-2; D is perhaps TRBD1 (6 bases). Germline-derived CDR1 and CDR2 are SGHRS and YFSETQ. Trimming removed 4 bases at V and 7 bases at J, with 20 bases between. This CDR3 contains 15 residues. The CDR3 region is CASSPTTGIGFGYTF. In DNA, the CDR3 is TGCGCCAGCAGCCCCACTACAGGGATCGGGTTTGGCTACACCTTC. Full variable domain (rest looked up from reference TRBV5-1 and TRBJ1-2): KAGVTQTPRYLIKTRGQQVTLSCSPISGHRSVSWYQQTPGQGLQFLFEYFSETQRNKGNFPGRFSGRQFSNSRSEMNVSTLELGDSALYLCASSPTTGIGFGYTFGSGTRLTVV.

The genes are TRBV5-1 and TRBJ2-3; D possibly corresponds to TRBD1 (5 bases). With 4 bases removed from V and 2 bases from J, the gap between germline ends came to 14 bases. The CDR3 spans 15 residues. Germline CDR1 and CDR2: SGHRS and YFSETQ. CDR3 bases: TGCGCCAGCAGCCTGGGGTCAGGGTACACAGATACGCAGTATTTT. Encoded protein: CASSLGSGYTDTQYF.